The 8 T cell receptor beta chains below come from one sample, sequenced in a study of beta chain features in type 1 diabetes. All of the isolated RNA was reverse transcribed, so expressed TCRB transcripts were sequenced. Method: immunoSEQ multiplex PCR; TCRdb's copy keeps in-frame clones and lacks some. Of 330,000 or so clones detected, 15% to 20% appear once; the ten largest clones hold under 0.055%. The specimen sequenced was naive CD4+ T cells from blood. Every receptor here comes from a woman aged 18-35 years in good health.

DNA for the CDR3: TGTGCCAGCTCACCAAGGGCGGGGACAGGTCATAATTCACCCCTCCACTTT. Its translation is CASSPRAGTGHNSPLHF. V usage is TRBV18 and J usage is TRBJ1-6; TRBD1 aligns across 8 bases. After removal of 2 bases from V and 5 bases from J, the junction contained 8 bases not matched to a gene. Germline V gene sequence: CDR1 KGHSH, CDR2 LQKENI. This CDR3 has 17 residues.

This clone was observed a handful of times. The rearrangement joins TRBV29-1 to TRBJ2-3, with D maybe TRBD2 (6 bases). Germline CDR1 and CDR2: SQVTM and ANQGSEA. V lost 0 bases and J lost 2, with 15 bases in between. The CDR3 is 16 amino acids. The CDR3 sequence: CSVEDLRLGSTDTQYF. DNA for the CDR3: TGCAGCGTTGAAGATCTGAGACTAGGGTCCACAGATACGCAGTATTTT.

The DNA for the CDR3 is TGTGCCAGCTCACCAAGGGCAGGGAAGACAGATACGCAGTATTTT. Translated, it gives CASSPRAGKTDTQYF. V usage is TRBV18 and J usage is TRBJ2-3; perhaps TRBD1 as D (5 bases). CDR3 length equals 15 residues. Germline CDR1 and CDR2: KGHSH and LQKENI. V lost 2 bases, J lost 3 bases, and 12 bases lay in between.

This chain connects TRBV19 to TRBJ2-3; 9 positions agree with TRBD2. In germline, CDR1 is LNHDA, CDR2 SQIVND (reference sequence). Germline trimming cut 3 bases from V and 3 bases from J; bases unmatched to any gene: 13. The CDR3 totals 18 residues. The CDR3 loop reads CASSIPHGSGRLTDTQYF. The CDR3 DNA follows: TGTGCCAGTAGTATCCCCCACGGGAGCGGGAGGTTGACAGATACGCAGTATTTT.

The chain joins TRBV7-2 to TRBJ2-1, with 11 bases matching TRBD2. V trimming: 4 bases; J trimming: 8 bases; junction bases outside the gene matches: 10. The CDR3 runs to 16 residues. Looked up from germline, CDR1 is SGHTA and CDR2 is FQGNSA. CDR3 amino acids: CASSSGGTSGWDEQFF. In DNA, the CDR3 is TGTGCCAGCAGCTCAGGCGGGACTAGCGGCTGGGATGAGCAGTTCTTC.

This chain links TRBV30 with TRBJ1-3; D is ambiguous. The V end was cut by 4 bases, the J end by 3 bases, with 10 bases between. The germline V gene encodes CDR1 GTSNPN and CDR2 SVGIG (reference sequence). The CDR3 consists of 13 residues. The CDR3 is CAWNGAVGNTIYF. CDR3 in DNA: TGTGCCTGGAATGGAGCGGTTGGAAACACCATATATTTT. The full variable domain, in which reference TRBV30 and TRBJ1-3 provide the parts outside the CDR3, is SQTIHQWPATLVQPVGSPLSLECTVEGTSNPNLYWYRQAAGRGLQLLFYSVGIGQISSEVPQNLSASRPQDRQFILSSKKLLLSDSGFYLCAWNGAVGNTIYFGEGSWLTVV.

The genes are TRBV2 and TRBJ1-1; tentative D call: TRBD1 (5 bases). V was cut by 4 bases and J by 4 bases, with 13 bases left in between. CDR3 length: 14 residues. Germline V gene data show CDR1 as SNHLY and CDR2 as FYNNEI. CDR3 protein: CASSGEGRGTEAFF. CDR3 bases: TGTGCCAGCAGTGGTGAGGGGAGGGGCACTGAAGCTTTCTTT. The complete variable domain, with remaining parts taken from reference TRBV2 and TRBJ1-1, reads EPEVTQTPSHQVTQMGQEVILRCVPISNHLYFYWYRQILGQKVEFLVSFYNNEISEKSEIFDDQFSVERPDGSNFTLKIRSTKLEDSAMYFCASSGEGRGTEAFFGQGTRLTVV.

This clone was seen a few times. The rearrangement joins TRBV29-1 to TRBJ1-2; weak D call: TRBD1 (6 bases). The germline CDR1 and CDR2 sequences are SQVTM and ANQGSEA. The CDR3 length is 12 residues. Trimming cost V 5 bases and J 4 bases, with 11 bases left between them. The CDR3 loop is CSVRQGTYGYTF. CDR3 bases: TGCAGCGTTCGTCAGGGGACCTATGGCTACACCTTC.